The sequence of this T cell receptor beta chain was determined in a study of blood T cell repertoires in COVID-19. About the study: Acute and convalescent COVID-19 specimens originated in the United States, Italy and Spain. In each case, the material was cDNA or gDNA derived from T cells, B-cell-depleted T cells, or PBMCs.

Original data processing: Scientists estimated how many nucleated cells there were by amplifying reference gene primers. Method: immunoSEQ multiplex PCR; TCRdb's copy keeps in-frame clones and lacks some. That table supplies the V and J calls and clone size; D and trimming were determined from the DNA. The sample lists some 110,000 clones, roughly 80% seen once, with 8% to 9.5% in the top ten. Input material: peripheral blood. This sequence originates from a woman between 70 and 85 years old with acute or convalescent COVID-19.

In nucleotides, the CDR3 is TGTGCCAGCAGTTTACTAGCGGGAGGGCCGGGTGAGCAGTTCTTC. It yields the protein CASSLLAGGPGEQFF. J is TRBJ2-1 and V is TRBV28; the match to TRBD2 covers 12 bases. V shed 2 bases, J shed 9 bases, and the junction held 5 bases outside the gene matches. Germline values: CDR1 MDHEN, CDR2 SYDVKM. The CDR3 runs 15 residues.